This TCR beta chain was observed in a study of T cells in Graves' hyperthyroidism and ophthalmopathy. General study results and limits: Ophthalmopathy was model-predicted a median roughly six months pre-onset.

Diagnosis of hyperthyroidism was new in patients aged 18 to 65, and its duration was under 2 months. Exclusion of patients followed from uncontrolled infection, other autoimmune disease, pregnancy or lactation. Orbital computed tomography, thyroid ultrasound, serum thyroxine and TRAb, and clinical symptoms together informed the diagnoses. This clonotype has more than one count but fewer than ten. The antigen remains unidentified. From RNA transcripts, TCR beta CDR3 regions were amplified. The HTBI set primed first-round TCR CDR3 RT-PCR. TCRdb ran MiXCR on the multiplex PCR reads and lists one entry per CDR3 protein. The profile shows roughly 300,000 distinct CDR3 sequences, roughly 23% of them singletons. Deletions cut 1 base from V and 5 bases from J, with 15 bases between. The germline V gene has CDR1 SGHRS and CDR2 YFSETQ. CDR3 length: 16 amino acids.

The clonotype was recovered from a woman in her 50s with Graves' hyperthyroidism. The V and J genes are TRBV5-1 and TRBJ1-4, with D maybe TRBD1 (5 bases). Sequenced sample: blood. The DNA of the CDR3 is TGCGCCAGCAGCTTGAATCAGGGCAGGTTAAATGAAAAACTGTTTTTT. It codes for CASSLNQGRLNEKLFF.